These 27 T cell receptor beta chains were all obtained from the same sample, sequenced in a study of blood T cell repertoires in COVID-19. The method was immunoSEQ multiplex PCR; TCRdb's version includes in-frame clones alone and lacks a portion of them. The top ten clones hold around 0.98% of a sample with about 78,000 clones, 90% of them seen once. Sequencing was done on a sample of peripheral blood. The receptor source for this set is a woman aged 50 to 60 in a cohort sampled during active COVID-19.

The chain couples TRBV5-5 to TRBJ1-4; no reliable D call. With 0 bases removed from V and 0 bases from J, the gap between germline ends came to 12 bases. CDR1 is SGHKS and CDR2 is YYEKEE in the germline V gene (reference sequence). CDR3 size: 17 residues. The CDR3 is CASSLVSPVATNEKLFF. CDR3 in DNA: TGTGCCAGCAGCTTGGTGTCCCCTGTTGCAACTAATGAAAAACTGTTTTTT. The complete variable domain, with remaining parts taken from reference TRBV5-5 and TRBJ1-4, reads DAGVTQSPTHLIKTRGQQVTLRCSPISGHKSVSWYQQVLGQGPQFIFQYYEKEERGRGNFPDRFSARQFPNYSSELNVNALLLGDSALYLCASSLVSPVATNEKLFFGSGTQLSVL.

CDR3 DNA sequence: TGTGCCTTCCGGGACAGGGAGGACAATCAGCCCCAGCATTTT. This sequence encodes CAFRDREDNQPQHF. V usage is TRBV2 and J usage is TRBJ1-5, with 9 nucleotides matching TRBD1. Germline loops: CDR1 SNHLY, CDR2 FYNNEI. The CDR3 has 14 amino acids. The J segment lost 3 bases and the V segment lost 11 bases, leaving 8 bases of the junction unmatched.

J is TRBJ2-7 and V is TRBV28; no definite D call. From germline, CDR1 is MDHEN and CDR2 SYDVKM. The CDR3 contains 13 residues. V was clipped by 5 bases and J by 0 bases, with 8 bases between them. CDR3 loop: CASSSQFSYEQYF. CDR3 bases: TGTGCCAGCAGTAGTCAGTTCTCCTACGAGCAGTACTTC.

This chain uses TRBV6-6 with TRBJ2-5; 11 nucleotides agree with TRBD1. Trimming at V came to 3 bases and at J to 5 bases, leaving 5 bases not matched to a gene. Germline V gives CDR1 MNHNY, CDR2 SVGAGI (reference sequence). This CDR3 spans 15 amino acids. Written as DNA, the CDR3 is TGTGCCAGCAGTTATCCGGACAGGGGGCCGGAGACCCAGTACTTC. This codes for CASSYPDRGPETQYF.

The V and J genes are TRBV20-1 and TRBJ2-4; the match to TRBD2 covers 7 bases. This CDR3 is built from 13 residues. V lost 3 bases to trimming and J lost 6 bases; unmatched junction nucleotides: 5. Germline V lookup: CDR1 DFQATT, CDR2 SNEGSKA (reference sequence). This chain's CDR3 is CSASRGGRNIQYF. For the CDR3, the DNA is TGCAGTGCTAGTCGTGGCGGGAGAAACATTCAGTACTTC.

CDR3: CASSFEGVLDGYTF. Written as DNA, the CDR3 is TGCGCCAGCAGCTTCGAGGGCGTATTGGATGGCTACACCTTC. The chain uses TRBV5-1 and TRBJ1-2; D is ambiguous. The CDR3 contains 14 residues. Deletions cut 2 bases from V and 6 bases from J, with 14 bases between. Germline V lookup: CDR1 SGHRS, CDR2 YFSETQ.

V usage is TRBV3-1 (or the pseudogene TRBV3-2) and J usage is TRBJ2-3, with D uncertain. Deletions cut 5 bases from V and 2 bases from J, with 2 bases between. CDR1 is LGHDT and CDR2 is YNNKEL in the germline V gene (reference sequence). There are 11 residues in the CDR3. CDR3 residues: CASSYTDTQYF. The CDR3 DNA follows: TGTGCCAGCAGCTACACAGATACGCAGTATTTT.

Only one count was recorded for this clone. The V gene is TRBV18, the J gene TRBJ2-1; a possible D gene is TRBD2 (6 bases). V shed 1 base and J shed 5 bases, with 9 bases lying between them. Germline CDR1 KGHSH, CDR2 LQKENI. The CDR3 covers 14 residues. The CDR3 region is CASSPLGGDNEQFF. CDR3 DNA sequence: TGTGCCAGCTCACCACTAGGAGGGGACAATGAGCAGTTCTTC.

Here the CDR3 DNA reads TGTGCCAGCAGCCCCGCCCGACACCAGGGAAACACTGAAGCTTTCTTT. It yields the protein CASSPARHQGNTEAFF. V usage is TRBV7-9 and J usage is TRBJ1-1, with D possibly being TRBD1 (5 bases). Trimming removed 5 bases from V and 2 bases from J, with 18 bases in between. CDR1 and CDR2 (germline): SEHNR, FQNEAQ (reference sequence). This CDR3 comprises 16 residues.

Written as DNA, the CDR3 is TGTGCCAGCAGTCCCCTTTCAGCGGGAACCTACAATGAGCAGTTCTTC. The encoded protein is CASSPLSAGTYNEQFF. The V gene is TRBV28, the J gene TRBJ2-1; 7 positions agree with TRBD2. J gave up 2 bases and V 5 bases, and 9 bases lay outside the gene matches. The CDR3 is made up of 16 amino acids. CDR1 MDHEN and CDR2 SYDVKM come from the germline V gene.

A remark on this clone: The junction shows a germline mismatch at one end, possibly a read error. The gene calls are TRBV6-6 and TRBJ2-2; 10 bases align to TRBD1. The CDR3 sequence is 14 residues long. The germline V gene has CDR1 MNHNY and CDR2 SVGAGI (reference sequence). DNA for the CDR3: TGTGCCAGCAGTTATACATCCGGGACAGGGGAGACGATTTTT. The encoded protein is CASSYTSGTGETIF.

The gene calls are TRBV19 and TRBJ2-2; 8 bases map to TRBD2. After removal of 9 bases from V and 4 bases from J, the junction contained 4 bases not matched to a gene. The V gene's germline CDR1 is LNHDA and CDR2 SQIVND (reference sequence). There are 13 residues in the CDR3. CDR3 in amino acids: CASGTSPTGELFF. Here the CDR3 DNA reads TGTGCCAGCGGGACTAGTCCCACCGGGGAGCTGTTTTTT.

The rearrangement links TRBV6-2 or TRBV6-3 to TRBJ2-5, with D unclear. CDR1 and CDR2 (germline): MNHEY, SVGEGT. Trimming took off 2 bases at V and 6 bases at J, with 10 bases between the two ends. There are 13 residues in the CDR3. In DNA form, the CDR3 reads TGTGCCAGCAGTTACGAGCGTCTCCAGACCCAGTACTTC. Its protein product is CASSYERLQTQYF.

The rearrangement links TRBV28 to TRBJ2-7; possibly TRBD1 for D (6 bases). The V end was cut by 6 bases, the J end by 3 bases, with 12 bases between. The V gene's germline CDR1 is MDHEN and CDR2 SYDVKM. CDR3 length: 13 amino acids. As DNA, the CDR3 is TGTGCCAGCAGCAAGGACAGCCGCTACGAGCAGTACTTC. It is translated as CASSKDSRYEQYF.

CDR3 DNA sequence: TGTGCCAGCCGGTTGACTAGCGGAAACAATGAGCAGTTCTTC. It translates to CASRLTSGNNEQFF. The chain carries TRBV7-9 and TRBJ2-1, with 9 positions matching TRBD2. V shed 8 bases and J 5 bases; nucleotides not matched to a gene: 7. The CDR3 consists of 14 residues. Germline values: CDR1 SEHNR, CDR2 FQNEAQ (reference sequence).

The rearrangement uses TRBV18 and TRBJ1-3; D not certain. This CDR3 spans 15 amino acids. Per germline, CDR1 KGHSH and CDR2 LQKENI. Deletions cut 6 bases from V and 0 bases from J, with 12 bases between. The CDR3 DNA sequence: TGTGCCAGCTCGTTTAACCAGGACTCTGGAAACACCATATATTTT. Translated: CASSFNQDSGNTIYF.

V is TRBV24-1 and J is TRBJ2-2, with 9 bases that match TRBD1. This CDR3 spans 15 amino acids. Germline V gene lookup returns CDR1 KGHDR and CDR2 SFDVKD. V gave up 6 bases and J gave up 5 bases; unmatched junction bases: 6. CDR3 protein: CATSSTGTGTGELFF. CDR3 nucleotides: TGTGCCACCAGTTCCACCGGGACAGGGACCGGGGAGCTGTTTTTT.

The rearrangement uses TRBV27 and TRBJ2-3; tentatively, D is TRBD1 (5 bases). The germline CDR1 and CDR2 sequences are MNHEY and SMNVEV (reference sequence). This CDR3 comprises 15 residues. V lost 2 bases, J lost 6 bases, and 15 bases lay in between. The CDR3 DNA follows: TGTGCCAGCAGTTTAGTCGACAGCCGGTTGGATACGCAGTATTTT. Amino acids: CASSLVDSRLDTQYF.

V usage is TRBV30 and J usage is TRBJ1-1; weak D call: TRBD1 (6 bases). Trimming shortened V by 8 bases and J by 8 bases, and 15 bases separated the two germline ends. Germline-derived CDR1 and CDR2 are GTSNPN and SVGIG (reference sequence). The CDR3 length is 11 residues. DNA of the CDR3: TGTGCCCCAAGGGGGTGGGGAGAAGCTTTCTTT. The encoded protein is CAPRGWGEAFF.

The chain couples TRBV5-1 to TRBJ2-1, with D unresolved. The CDR3 covers 11 residues. Germline values: CDR1 SGHRS, CDR2 YFSETQ. Between the trimmed V and J ends, which lost 2 bases and 10 bases, there was a span of 7 bases. This CDR3 is CASSFEEEQFF. The CDR3 nucleotides are TGCGCCAGCAGCTTCGAAGAGGAGCAGTTCTTC. The variable domain in full, with the rest retrieved from reference TRBV5-1 and TRBJ2-1, is KAGVTQTPRYLIKTRGQQVTLSCSPISGHRSVSWYQQTPGQGLQFLFEYFSETQRNKGNFPGRFSGRQFSNSRSEMNVSTLELGDSALYLCASSFEEEQFFGPGTRLTVL.

The rearrangement uses TRBV19 and TRBJ1-5; D gene uncertain. Between the trimmed V and J ends, which lost 3 bases and 5 bases, there was a span of 11 bases. In germline, CDR1 is LNHDA, CDR2 SQIVND (reference sequence). There are 14 residues in the CDR3. The CDR3 nucleotides read TGTGCCAGTAGTATTTGGGGAGCAGATCAGCCCCAGCATTTT. It encodes CASSIWGADQPQHF.

The chain combines TRBV7-3 with TRBJ2-7; D gene unclear. In germline, CDR1 is SGHTA, CDR2 FQGTGA. This CDR3 region has 13 residues. V gave up 3 bases and J gave up 4 bases, with 10 bases separating them. CDR3 bases: TGTGCCAGCAGCTTGCAGCGAGGTTACGAGCAGTACTTC. Residues: CASSLQRGYEQYF.

V and J are TRBV24-1 and TRBJ1-2, with D hard to call. Germline V CDR1 and CDR2: KGHDR, SFDVKD. V lost 2 bases and J lost 0, with 6 bases in between. This CDR3 comprises 14 residues. The CDR3 spells CATSDSVANYGYTF. CDR3 coding DNA: TGTGCCACCAGTGATTCTGTAGCTAACTATGGCTACACCTTC.

V and J are TRBV6-5 and TRBJ2-3; the match to TRBD2 covers 7 bases. CDR1 MNHEY and CDR2 SVGAGI come from the germline V gene. Germline trimming cut 5 bases from V and 2 bases from J; bases unmatched to any gene: 7. CDR3 length equals 15 residues. CDR3 sequence: CASSPTSEYTDTQYF. The CDR3 bases are TGTGCCAGCAGTCCTACTAGCGAGTACACAGATACGCAGTATTTT.

V and J are TRBV6-5 and TRBJ2-3, with no clear D. The CDR3 is 16 amino acids. V lost 0 bases to trimming and J lost 6 bases, with 16 bases between them. Germline lookup yields CDR1 MNHEY and CDR2 SVGAGI. CDR3 nucleotide sequence: TGTGCCAGCAGTTACTCTCTATCCCCCTCCGGTGATACGCAGTATTTT. The encoded protein is CASSYSLSPSGDTQYF.

The rearrangement joins TRBV29-1 to TRBJ2-5, with TRBD2 identical over 14 bases. In germline, CDR1 is SQVTM, CDR2 ANQGSEA. This CDR3 is 14 amino acids long. The V gene end was trimmed by 5 bases and the J gene end by 9 bases; junction bases not matched to a gene: 8. CDR3: CSVPGTSGRGAQYF. In DNA, the CDR3 is TGCAGCGTTCCTGGGACTAGCGGGAGAGGGGCCCAGTACTTC.

This chain joins TRBV5-6 and TRBJ2-1; 10 bases line up with TRBD2. This CDR3 is built from 17 residues. The V gene's germline CDR1 is SGHDT and CDR2 YYEEEE. The J segment lost 4 bases and the V segment lost 0 bases, leaving 7 bases of the junction unmatched. The DNA for the CDR3 is TGTGCCAGCAGCTTGGAACTAGCGGGACCGCCATACAATGAGCAGTTCTTC. It is translated as CASSLELAGPPYNEQFF.